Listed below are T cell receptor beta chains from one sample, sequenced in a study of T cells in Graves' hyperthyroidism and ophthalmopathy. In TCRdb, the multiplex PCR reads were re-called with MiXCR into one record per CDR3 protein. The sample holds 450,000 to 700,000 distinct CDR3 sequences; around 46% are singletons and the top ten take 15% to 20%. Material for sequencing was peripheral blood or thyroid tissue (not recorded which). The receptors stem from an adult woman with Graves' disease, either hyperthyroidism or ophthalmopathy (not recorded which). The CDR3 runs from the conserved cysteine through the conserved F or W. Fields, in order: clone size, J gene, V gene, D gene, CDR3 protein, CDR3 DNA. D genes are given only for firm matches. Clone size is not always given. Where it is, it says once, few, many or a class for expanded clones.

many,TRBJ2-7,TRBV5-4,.,CASSFDIYEQYF,TGTGCCAGCAGCTTCGACATCTACGAGCAGTACTTC
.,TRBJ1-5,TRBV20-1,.,CSARLGGDQPQHF,TGCAGTGCTAGACTGGGGGGTGATCAGCCCCAGCATTTT
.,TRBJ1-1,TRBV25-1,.,CASSEYPTGGTEAFF,TGTGCCAGCAGTGAATATCCTACAGGAGGGACTGAAGCTTTCTTT
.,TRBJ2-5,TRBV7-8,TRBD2,CASSWWASGRAAQETQYF,TGTGCCAGCAGCTGGTGGGCTAGCGGGAGGGCCGCCCAAGAGACCCAGTACTTC
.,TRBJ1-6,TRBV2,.,CASRKGSYNSPLHF,TGTGCCAGCAGGAAAGGCTCCTATAATTCACCCCTCCACTTT
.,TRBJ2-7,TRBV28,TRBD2,CASRRTSGYEQYF,TGTGCCAGCAGACGGACTAGCGGATACGAGCAGTACTTC
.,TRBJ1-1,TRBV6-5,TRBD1,CASSYSQGQMNTEAFF,TGTGCCAGCAGTTACTCCCAGGGACAGATGAACACTGAAGCTTTCTTT
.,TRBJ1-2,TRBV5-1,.,CASSWLQESHYGYTF,TGTGCCAGCAGCTGGCTTCAGGAATCTCACTATGGCTACACCTTC
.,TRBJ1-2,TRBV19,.,CASSRQPRGYTF,TGTGCCAGTAGTCGACAGCCGCGAGGCTACACCTTC
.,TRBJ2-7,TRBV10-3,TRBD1,CASLRQGAYEQYF,TGTGCCTCTTTGAGACAGGGGGCCTACGAGCAGTACTTC
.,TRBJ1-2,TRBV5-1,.,CASSLDPVAYGYTF,TGCGCCAGCAGCTTGGATCCGGTCGCCTATGGCTACACCTTC
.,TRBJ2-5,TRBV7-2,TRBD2,CASSLVGIAGTETQYF,TGTGCCAGCAGCTTAGTCGGGATAGCGGGAACAGAGACCCAGTACTTC
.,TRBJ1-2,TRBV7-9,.,CASSSDGGHPHYGYTF,TGTGCCAGCAGCTCTGACGGGGGGCACCCCCACTATGGCTACACCTTC
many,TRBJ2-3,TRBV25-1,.,CASSEGMGGTDTQYF,TGTGCCAGCAGTGAAGGGATGGGAGGTACAGATACGCAGTATTTT
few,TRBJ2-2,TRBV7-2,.,CASSGAGATGELFF,TGTGCCAGCAGCGGTGCGGGGGCCACCGGGGAGCTGTTTTTT
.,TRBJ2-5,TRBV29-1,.,CSGGQQETQYF,TGCAGCGGCGGACAACAAGAGACCCAGTACTTC
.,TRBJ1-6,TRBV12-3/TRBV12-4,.,CADSIRPGSPLHF,TGTGCCGACAGTATCAGGCCCGGTTCACCCCTCCACTTT
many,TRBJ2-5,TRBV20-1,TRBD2,CSARSGSRETQYF,TGCAGTGCTAGAAGCGGGAGCAGGGAGACCCAGTACTTC
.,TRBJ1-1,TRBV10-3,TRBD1,CAISDGTGNEDTEAFF,TGTGCCATCAGTGATGGGACAGGTAACGAGGACACTGAAGCTTTCTTT
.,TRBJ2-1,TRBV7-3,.,CASSPGTATGEQFF,TGTGCCAGCAGCCCCGGGACGGCCACGGGGGAGCAGTTCTTC
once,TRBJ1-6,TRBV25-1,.,CARDGRAGDNSPLHF,TGTGCTAGAGACGGCAGGGCGGGGGATAATTCACCCCTCCACTTT
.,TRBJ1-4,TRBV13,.,CASSSRSINEKLFF,TGTGCCAGCAGCTCGAGGAGCATTAATGAAAAACTGTTTTTT
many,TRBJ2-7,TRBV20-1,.,CSARHFDTASIYEQYF,TGCAGTGCTAGGCATTTTGACACCGCTTCCATCTACGAGCAGTACTTC
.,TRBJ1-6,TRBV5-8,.,CASSWPVGLHYNSPLHF,TGTGCCAGCAGCTGGCCAGTGGGACTTCACTATAATTCACCCCTCCACTTT
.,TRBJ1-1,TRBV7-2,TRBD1,CASSFLTGLKVNTEAFF,TGTGCCAGCAGCTTTTTGACAGGGCTTAAGGTGAACACTGAAGCTTTCTTT
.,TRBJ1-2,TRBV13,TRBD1,CASSPNRDSRYGYTF,TGTGCCAGCAGCCCAAACCGGGACAGCCGGTATGGCTACACCTTC
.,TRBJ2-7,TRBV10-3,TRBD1,CAIRGQDRTYEQYF,TGTGCCATCAGGGGACAGGATAGAACCTACGAGCAGTACTTC
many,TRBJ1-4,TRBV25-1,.,CASRLDNEKLFF,TGTGCCAGCAGACTCGATAATGAAAAACTGTTTTTT
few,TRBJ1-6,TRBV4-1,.,CASSQASRGAGPNSPLHF,TGCGCCAGCAGCCAAGCCTCAAGGGGCGCGGGCCCCAATTCACCCCTCCACTTT
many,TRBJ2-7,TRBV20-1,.,CSAREPLATLGPYF,TGCAGTGCTAGAGAACCCTTGGCGACGCTGGGCCCCTACTTC
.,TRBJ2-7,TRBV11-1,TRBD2,CASSSRLAGVLGLKEQYF,TGTGCCAGCAGCTCTAGACTAGCGGGGGTTTTGGGCCTAAAGGAGCAGTACTTC
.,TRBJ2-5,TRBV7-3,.,CASSLSPGGGTQYF,TGTGCCAGCAGCTTATCACCAGGAGGAGGGACCCAGTACTTC
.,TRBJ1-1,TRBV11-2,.,CASSFTAKNTEAFF,TGTGCCAGCAGCTTCACGGCTAAGAACACTGAAGCTTTCTTT
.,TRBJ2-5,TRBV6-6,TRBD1,CASSYPTGVHETQYF,TGTGCCAGCAGTTACCCTACAGGGGTGCACGAGACCCAGTACTTC
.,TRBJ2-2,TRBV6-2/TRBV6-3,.,CASSGRERHTGELFF,TGTGCCAGCAGTGGCCGGGAGCGGCACACCGGGGAGCTGTTTTTT
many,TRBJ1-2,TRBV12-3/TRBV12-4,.,CASSPIGLGYGYTF,TGTGCCAGCAGCCCGATCGGGCTCGGCTATGGCTACACCTTC
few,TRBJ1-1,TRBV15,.,CATSRDSGNTEAFF,TGTGCCACCAGCAGAGATAGCGGGAACACTGAAGCTTTCTTT
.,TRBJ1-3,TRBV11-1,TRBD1,CASTYRGQSGNTIYF,TGTGCCAGCACCTACAGGGGGCAGAGTGGAAACACCATATATTTT
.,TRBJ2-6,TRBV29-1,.,CSVAGPGRAGANVLTF,TGCAGCGTTGCCGGCCCCGGTCGAGCTGGGGCCAACGTCCTGACTTTC
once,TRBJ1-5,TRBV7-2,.,CASSLEGLRGPQHF,TGTGCCAGCAGCTTAGAAGGACTTCGGGGGCCCCAGCATTTT
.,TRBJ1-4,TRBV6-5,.,CASSYSGPTNEKLFF,TGTGCCAGCAGTTACTCGGGGCCAACTAATGAAAAACTGTTTTTT
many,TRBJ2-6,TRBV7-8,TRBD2,CASSSRLAWNSGANVLTF,TGTGCCAGCAGCTCTCGACTAGCTTGGAACTCTGGGGCCAACGTCCTGACTTTC
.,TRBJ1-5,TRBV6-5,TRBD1,CASSYLTGGFNQPQHF,TGTGCCAGCAGTTACCTGACAGGGGGTTTCAATCAGCCCCAGCATTTT
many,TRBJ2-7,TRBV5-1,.,CASSLGIIAYEQYF,TGCGCCAGCAGCTTGGGGATAATTGCCTACGAGCAGTACTTC
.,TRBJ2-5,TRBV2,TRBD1,CASSVDRVETQYF,TGTGCCAGCAGTGTTGACAGGGTGGAGACCCAGTACTTC
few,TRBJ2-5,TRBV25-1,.,CASSLGDLETQYF,TGTGCCAGCAGCTTAGGCGACCTGGAGACCCAGTACTTC
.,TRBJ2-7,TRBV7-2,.,CASSPGTRQYF,TGTGCCAGCAGCCCGGGGACCAGGCAGTACTTC
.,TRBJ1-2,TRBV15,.,CATSRETDYGYTF,TGTGCCACCAGCAGGGAGACAGACTATGGCTACACCTTC
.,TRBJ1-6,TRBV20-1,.,CSAGGGHTPLHF,TGCAGTGCTGGCGGGGGACACACACCCCTCCACTTT
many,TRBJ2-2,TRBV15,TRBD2,CATSRDPASGVTGELFF,TGTGCCACCAGCAGAGATCCCGCTAGCGGAGTCACCGGGGAGCTGTTTTTT
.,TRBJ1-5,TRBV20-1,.,CSARGHANQPQHF,TGCAGTGCTAGGGGACACGCCAATCAGCCCCAGCATTTT
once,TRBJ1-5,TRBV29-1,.,CSVEGQGVEPQHF,TGCAGCGTGGAAGGGCAGGGTGTGGAGCCCCAGCATTTT
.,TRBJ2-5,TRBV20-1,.,CSARDALSGAQETQYF,TGCAGTGCTAGAGATGCCCTGTCTGGGGCGCAAGAGACCCAGTACTTC
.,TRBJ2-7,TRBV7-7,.,CASRQKSQGPFYEQYF,TGTGCCAGCAGACAAAAGTCACAGGGCCCGTTCTACGAGCAGTACTTC
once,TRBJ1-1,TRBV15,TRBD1,CATSTYPGTGIF,TGTGCCACCAGCACCTATCCCGGGACAGGGATCTTT
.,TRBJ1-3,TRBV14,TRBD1,CASSKDPGQGFGNTIYF,TGTGCCAGCAGCAAAGACCCGGGACAGGGATTCGGAAACACCATATATTTT
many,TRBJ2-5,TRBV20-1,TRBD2,CSATSGVGQETQYF,TGCAGTGCTACCAGCGGGGTGGGCCAAGAGACCCAGTACTTC